These T cell receptor beta chains were read from a single sample in a study of blood T cell repertoires in COVID-19. TCRdb keeps only in-frame clones here, not all; method: immunoSEQ multiplex PCR. The sample has about 88,000 clones, about 90% seen once; the top ten hold roughly 2%. The sequenced sample was peripheral blood. The origin of the receptors is a human donor with active COVID-19. The donor label of this sample is uncertain. The CDR3 runs from the conserved cysteine through the conserved F or W. The D gene is left open where the match is weak. Clone size is not always given. Where it is, it says once, few, many or a class for expanded clones.

clone size: -
V gene: TRBV6-4
D gene: -
J gene: TRBJ1-2
CDR3 DNA: TGTGCCCCCACGAGGGAATGGATTAAATCCCGCTTAGCTAACTATGGCTACACCTTC
CDR3 protein: CAPTREWIKSRLANYGYTF

clone size: -
V gene: TRBV7-6
D gene: TRBD2
J gene: TRBJ2-2
CDR3 DNA: TGTGCCAGCAGCTTAGTAACTAGCGGGGGGGCCGGAACCGGGGAGCTGTTTTTT
CDR3 protein: CASSLVTSGGAGTGELFF

clone size: -
V gene: TRBV5-6
D gene: -
J gene: TRBJ1-5
CDR3 DNA: TGTGCCAGCAGCTTGTTCGGGTATAGCAATCAGCCCCAGCATTTT
CDR3 protein: CASSLFGYSNQPQHF

clone size: -
V gene: TRBV7-9
D gene: TRBD1
J gene: TRBJ1-4
CDR3 DNA: TGTGCCAGCAGCGGACGACAGGGGTTAAGTGAAAAACTGTTTTTT
CDR3 protein: CASSGRQGLSEKLFF

clone size: -
V gene: TRBV7-3
D gene: TRBD1
J gene: TRBJ2-2
CDR3 DNA: TGTGCCAGCAGCTTCGGGACAGGGGTTGTCGGGGAGCTGTTTTTT
CDR3 protein: CASSFGTGVVGELFF

clone size: -
V gene: TRBV5-6
D gene: -
J gene: TRBJ1-5
CDR3 DNA: TGTGCCAGCAGCTTTTTGGCGGGGCAGCCCCAGCATTTT
CDR3 protein: CASSFLAGQPQHF

clone size: few
V gene: TRBV27
D gene: -
J gene: TRBJ1-1
CDR3 DNA: TGTGCCAGCAGTTCCCACAGGACCACCACTGAAGCTTTCTTT
CDR3 protein: CASSSHRTTTEAFF

clone size: -
V gene: TRBV5-6
D gene: TRBD1
J gene: TRBJ2-7
CDR3 DNA: TGTGCCAGCAGCTTGTTTGGACAGGGGGTGACCTACGAGCAGTACTTC
CDR3 protein: CASSLFGQGVTYEQYF

clone size: -
V gene: TRBV4-3
D gene: TRBD1
J gene: TRBJ1-2
CDR3 DNA: TGCGCCAGCAGCCAAGATCTACCGGGACAGGGTGTATTTCGGTATGGCTACACCTTC
CDR3 protein: CASSQDLPGQGVFRYGYTF

clone size: -
V gene: TRBV19
D gene: TRBD1
J gene: TRBJ2-2
CDR3 DNA: TGTGCCAGTAGCCTGGACAGGGGGGAGCTGTTTTTT
CDR3 protein: CASSLDRGELFF

clone size: -
V gene: TRBV5-1
D gene: TRBD1
J gene: TRBJ1-1
CDR3 DNA: TGCGCCAGCAAACGCACAGGGGACACTGAAGCTTTCTTT
CDR3 protein: CASKRTGDTEAFF

clone size: -
V gene: TRBV27
D gene: -
J gene: TRBJ1-5
CDR3 DNA: TGTGCCAGCAGCCTGCGGCAGAATCAGCCCCAGCATTTT
CDR3 protein: CASSLRQNQPQHF

clone size: -
V gene: TRBV7-6
D gene: TRBD1
J gene: TRBJ1-4
CDR3 DNA: TGTGCCAGCAGCTTTTCCGGGACAGGGAATGAAAAACTGTTTTTT
CDR3 protein: CASSFSGTGNEKLFF

clone size: few
V gene: TRBV6-2/TRBV6-3
D gene: TRBD1
J gene: TRBJ1-6
CDR3 DNA: TGTGCCAGCAGCTCCGGGACAGCGAGATATAATTCACCCCTCCACTTT
CDR3 protein: CASSSGTARYNSPLHF

clone size: -
V gene: TRBV28
D gene: -
J gene: TRBJ2-7
CDR3 DNA: TGTGCCAGCAGTTTTTCCTTAGCGGTTCTCTCCTACGAGCAGTACTTC
CDR3 protein: CASSFSLAVLSYEQYF

clone size: -
V gene: TRBV10-1
D gene: -
J gene: TRBJ2-3
CDR3 DNA: TGCGCCAGCAGGAGAGGCGGTTCGGCCGATACGCAGTATTTT
CDR3 protein: CASRRGGSADTQYF

clone size: -
V gene: TRBV7-8
D gene: TRBD1
J gene: TRBJ2-7
CDR3 DNA: TGTGCCAGCAGCCCCCTCGGACAGGGCACCCTTGCCTACGAGCAGTACTTC
CDR3 protein: CASSPLGQGTLAYEQYF

clone size: -
V gene: TRBV12-3/TRBV12-4
D gene: TRBD2
J gene: TRBJ2-7
CDR3 DNA: TGTGCCAGCAGTTTTTTGGGGGGGGTCGAGCAGTACTTC
CDR3 protein: CASSFLGGVEQYF

clone size: -
V gene: TRBV28
D gene: -
J gene: TRBJ1-4
CDR3 DNA: TGTGCCAGCAGTTTAAATCAGAAAGGGGACACAACTAATGAAAAACTGTTTTTT
CDR3 protein: CASSLNQKGDTTNEKLFF

clone size: -
V gene: TRBV19
D gene: TRBD1
J gene: TRBJ2-7
CDR3 DNA: TGTGCCAGTAGTTGGACAGGAAAGATGACCTACGAGCAGTACTTC
CDR3 protein: CASSWTGKMTYEQYF

clone size: -
V gene: TRBV19
D gene: TRBD2
J gene: TRBJ2-7
CDR3 DNA: TGTGCCAGCGAAGCGGGAGAGACCTACGAGCAGTACTTC
CDR3 protein: CASEAGETYEQYF

clone size: -
V gene: TRBV5-1
D gene: -
J gene: TRBJ2-4
CDR3 DNA: TGCGCCAGCAGCTTGGATAGGTCGGGGTTGGGCATTCAGTACTTC
CDR3 protein: CASSLDRSGLGIQYF

clone size: few
V gene: TRBV19
D gene: -
J gene: TRBJ1-2
CDR3 DNA: TGTGCCAGTAGTATGAACAGGGCCTATGGCTACACCTTC
CDR3 protein: CASSMNRAYGYTF

clone size: -
V gene: TRBV15
D gene: TRBD2
J gene: TRBJ2-7
CDR3 DNA: TGTGCCACCAGCTCCCGGGGACTAGCGGGTCGGCAGTACTTC
CDR3 protein: CATSSRGLAGRQYF

clone size: few
V gene: TRBV1
D gene: -
J gene: TRBJ1-2
CDR3 DNA: TGCACCCCCACAGGGGGCCGTGGCTACACCTTC
CDR3 protein: CTPTGGRGYTF